This T cell receptor beta chain was identified in a study of vaccination and CD4 T cells after COVID-19. This clonotype was seen a few times. The antigen is undetermined. This CDR3 is built from 15 residues. V trimming: 4 bases; J trimming: 1 base; junction bases outside the gene matches: 6. Germline V gives CDR1 DFQATT, CDR2 SNEGSKA (reference sequence). Treatment here: approximately nine-day PBMC culture with coronavirus spike peptide pools or control peptides (ViraFEST assay). The unexposed donor's CD4+ T cells were collected before the COVID-19 pandemic (2011-2018). Each well received two million PBMCs, cultured with about 9.4 IU/ml IL-2 and 10 ug/ml peptide pools. CD4+ T cells from unexposed donors were probed, cells permitting, with SARS-CoV-2 S/N and four cold-coronavirus spikes. At the Johns Hopkins FTIC core, DNA taken from cultured CD4+ T cells was sequenced by way of the Oncomine TCR Beta short-read assay. TCRdb ran MiXCR on the PCR reads and lists one entry per CDR3 protein. The sample includes 8,400 or so distinct CDR3 sequences, more than 40% of them seen just once.

The V and J genes are TRBV20-1 and TRBJ2-4; 8 positions agree with TRBD2. The clonotype originates from a human donor in good health. Sequences were obtained from CD4+ T cells from blood, cultured in vitro. CDR3 nucleotides: TGCAGTGCTACGGCGCGGGGGGCCGCCAAAAACATTCAGTACTTC. It codes for CSATARGAAKNIQYF.